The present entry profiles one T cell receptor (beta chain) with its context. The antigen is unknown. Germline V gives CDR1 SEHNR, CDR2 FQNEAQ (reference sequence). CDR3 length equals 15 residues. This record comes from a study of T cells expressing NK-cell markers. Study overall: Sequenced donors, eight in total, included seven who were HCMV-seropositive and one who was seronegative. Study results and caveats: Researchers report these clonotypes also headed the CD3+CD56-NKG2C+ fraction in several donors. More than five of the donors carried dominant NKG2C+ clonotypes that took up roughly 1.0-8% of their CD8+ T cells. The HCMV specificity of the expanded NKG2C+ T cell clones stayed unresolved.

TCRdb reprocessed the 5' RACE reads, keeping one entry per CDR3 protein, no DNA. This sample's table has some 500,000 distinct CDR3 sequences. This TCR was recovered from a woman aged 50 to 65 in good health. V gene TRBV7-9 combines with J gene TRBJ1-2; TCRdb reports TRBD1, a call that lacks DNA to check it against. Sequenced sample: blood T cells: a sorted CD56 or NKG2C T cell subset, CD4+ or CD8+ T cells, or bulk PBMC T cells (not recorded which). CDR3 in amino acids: CASSLAGAANYGYTF.